This TCR beta chain was recovered during a study of T-cell reconstitution after alpha-beta-depleted transplantation in children. Germline V gives CDR1 WSHSY, CDR2 SAAADI. Trimming stripped 3 bases from V and 2 bases from J, with 7 bases between. CDR3 size: 13 residues. This clonotype has only one observation. Construction of the TCRbeta library involved unique molecular identifiers. TCRdb fed the PCR reads into MiXCR, producing one record per CDR3 protein. This table has approximately 110,000 distinct CDR3 sequences, under 30% appearing once. V is TRBV10-2 and J is TRBJ2-5; D gene ambiguous. The sequenced sample was PBMCs, mostly from graft donor cells, obtained 180 days after TCRalphabeta/CD19-depleted stem cell transplant. The TCR sequence derives from a male patient under 10 years old who had a stem cell transplant for chronic granulomatous disease, so the T cells may come from the graft donor. This chain's CDR3 is CASSDIRQETQYF. The DNA for the CDR3 is TGCGCCAGCAGTGATATTCGGCAAGAGACCCAGTACTTC.